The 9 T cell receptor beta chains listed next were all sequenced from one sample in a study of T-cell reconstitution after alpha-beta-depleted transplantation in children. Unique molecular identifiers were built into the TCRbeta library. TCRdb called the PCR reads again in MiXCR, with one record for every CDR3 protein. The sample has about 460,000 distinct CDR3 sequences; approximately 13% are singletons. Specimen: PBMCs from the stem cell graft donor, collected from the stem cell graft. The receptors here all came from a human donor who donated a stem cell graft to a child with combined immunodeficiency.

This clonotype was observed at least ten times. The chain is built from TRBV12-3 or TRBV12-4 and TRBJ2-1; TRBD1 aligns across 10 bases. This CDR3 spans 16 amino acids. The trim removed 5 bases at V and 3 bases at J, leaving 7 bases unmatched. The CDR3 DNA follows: TGTGCCAGCAGTAAGGACAGGGGGATTGTCTACAATGAGCAGTTCTTC. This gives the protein CASSKDRGIVYNEQFF.

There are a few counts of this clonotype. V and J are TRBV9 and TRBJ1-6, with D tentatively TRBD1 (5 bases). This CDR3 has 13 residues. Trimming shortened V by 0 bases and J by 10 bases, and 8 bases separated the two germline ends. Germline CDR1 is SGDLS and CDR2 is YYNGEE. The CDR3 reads CASSVGGDSPLHF. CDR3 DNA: TGTGCCAGCAGCGTAGGGGGGGACTCACCCCTCCACTTT.

The CDR3 coding sequence is TGTGCCAGCGTCGTAGTGGATACGCAGTATTTT. Residues: CASVVVDTQYF. The J gene is TRBJ2-3, the V gene TRBV7-8; D not resolved. V lost 8 bases to trimming and J lost 6 bases, with 9 bases between them. CDR1 and CDR2 (germline): SGHVS, FQNEAQ. The CDR3 consists of 11 residues.

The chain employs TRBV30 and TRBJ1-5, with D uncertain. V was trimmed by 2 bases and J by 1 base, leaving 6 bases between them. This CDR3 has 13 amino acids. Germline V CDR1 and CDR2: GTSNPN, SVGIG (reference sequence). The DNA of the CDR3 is TGTGCCTGGAGTTTGGGCAGCAATCAGCCCCAGCATTTT. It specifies CAWSLGSNQPQHF.

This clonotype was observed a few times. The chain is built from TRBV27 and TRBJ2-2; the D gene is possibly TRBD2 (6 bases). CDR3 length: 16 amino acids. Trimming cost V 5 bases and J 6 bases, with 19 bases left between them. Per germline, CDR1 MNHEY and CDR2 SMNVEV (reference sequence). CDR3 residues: CASSPHGGGGPGELFF. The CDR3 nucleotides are TGTGCCAGCAGTCCCCATGGGGGAGGAGGACCCGGGGAGCTGTTTTTT.

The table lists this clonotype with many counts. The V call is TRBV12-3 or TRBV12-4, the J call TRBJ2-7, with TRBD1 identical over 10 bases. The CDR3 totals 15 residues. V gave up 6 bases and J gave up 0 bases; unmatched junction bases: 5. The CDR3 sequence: CASSLDRGASYEQYF. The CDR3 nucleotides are TGTGCCAGCAGCCTGGACAGGGGGGCCTCCTACGAGCAGTACTTC.

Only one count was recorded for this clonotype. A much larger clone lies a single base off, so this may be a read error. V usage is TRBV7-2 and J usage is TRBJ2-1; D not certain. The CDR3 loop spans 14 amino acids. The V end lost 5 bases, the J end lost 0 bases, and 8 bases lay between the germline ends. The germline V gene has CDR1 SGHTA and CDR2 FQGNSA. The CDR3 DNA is TGTGCCAGCAGCGCGTGGAGCTCCTACAATGAGCAGTTCTTC. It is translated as CASSAWSSYNEQFF.

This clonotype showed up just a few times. The CDR3 bases are TGTGCCAGCAGTTTATCGCAACGAAGACAGGGGAACTACGAGCAGTACTTC. Translating it yields CASSLSQRRQGNYEQYF. The V gene is TRBV27, the J gene TRBJ2-7; 8 positions match TRBD1. CDR1 and CDR2 (germline): MNHEY, SMNVEV (reference sequence). Trimming removed 0 bases from V and 3 bases from J; junction bases left unmatched: 10. This CDR3 is built from 17 residues.

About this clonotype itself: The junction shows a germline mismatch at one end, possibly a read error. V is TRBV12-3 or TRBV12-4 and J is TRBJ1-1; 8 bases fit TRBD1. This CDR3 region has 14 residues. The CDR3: CASSPTGGNIEAFF. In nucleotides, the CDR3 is TGTGCCAGCAGCCCCACAGGGGGGAACATTGAAGCTTTCTTT.